The clone carrying this T cell receptor (beta chain) was detected only a few times. TCRdb re-analysed the RT-PCR reads in MiXCR, keeping a single row per CDR3 protein. The data show about 110,000 distinct CDR3 sequences, roughly 37% seen once. These data originate in a study of patients and donors after allogeneic stem cell transplantation. Material for sequencing was blood, either unsorted or a sorted T cell fraction (not recorded which). This clonotype was sampled from a human donor who was either an allogeneic HSCT recipient or a stem cell or donor lymphocyte infusion donor (not recorded which). It is not recorded whose cells these are; they may come from a transplant donor.

The CDR3 region has the DNA TGTGCCAGCAGCCGGACAGATAATTCACCCCTCCACTTT. It yields the protein CASSRTDNSPLHF. V and J are TRBV5-5 and TRBJ1-6, with D tentatively TRBD1 (6 bases). Germline-derived CDR1 and CDR2 are SGHKS and YYEKEE (reference sequence). V dropped 4 bases and J dropped 5 bases, with 7 bases sitting between them. CDR3 length: 13 residues.